This T cell receptor (beta chain) was recovered during a study of CD4 T cells in relation to SARS-CoV-2 and coronaviruses. There are 14 residues in the CDR3. Trimming stripped 9 bases from V and 4 bases from J, with 15 bases between. The germline V gene encodes CDR1 MNHEY and CDR2 SVGAGI. This clone has just a few counts. The target antigen is unknown. Measured with immunoSEQ multiplex PCR; TCRdb has only the in-frame clones, and not every one. Among about 24,000 clones, around 70% were seen once, and the ten largest hold around 20%. The unexposed donors gave CD4+ T cells in about 2011-2019, prior to COVID-19. After about 11 days of culture, CD4+ T cells were isolated. Unexposed-donor CD4+ T cells were probed with SARS-CoV-2 S/N and four cold-coronavirus spikes, cells permitting. Cultures held two million PBMCs per well with about 10 IU/ml IL-2.

The sequence was collected from a human donor in good health. The chain is built from TRBV6-5 and TRBJ2-2, with D possibly matching TRBD2 (7 bases). Source material: CD4+ T cells from PBMCs, cultured in vitro. Here the CDR3 DNA reads TGTGCCAGTGGGGGGGGCCCGGGCACCGGGGAGCTGTTTTTT. It yields the protein CASGGGPGTGELFF.